A selection of T cell receptor beta chains follows, all from one sample in a study of shared clonotypes between healthy human individuals. Clones were read by immunoSEQ multiplex PCR, and TCRdb kept only the in-frame ones, dropping some. The sample holds about 2,500,000 clones, 90% to 95% seen once. Sequenced material: naive CD4+ T cells sorted from blood. These receptors were collected from a man aged 18 to 35 in good health. CDR3s include the opening cysteine and the closing phenylalanine or tryptophan. D genes are given only for firm matches. Size is omitted from some rows. Given values are once, few, many or a class for expanded clones.

CDR3 DNA: TGTGCCAGCAGTAAAAGGGGGCTGGATGGCTACACCTTC
CDR3 protein: CASSKRGLDGYTF
CDR3 length: 13
J gene: TRBJ1-2
V gene: TRBV6-5
D gene: TRBD1
clone size: NA

CDR3 DNA: TGCGCCAGCAGCCAACCAGGGGTACGTGGCTACACCTTC
CDR3 protein: CASSQPGVRGYTF
CDR3 length: 13
J gene: TRBJ1-2
V gene: TRBV4-1
D gene: NA
clone size: NA

CDR3 DNA: TGTGCCAGCAGGCGACAGGGGGCGGAGGGTGAAGCTTTCTTT
CDR3 protein: CASRRQGAEGEAFF
CDR3 length: 14
J gene: TRBJ1-1
V gene: TRBV7-9
D gene: TRBD1
clone size: NA

CDR3 DNA: TGTGCCAGAAGCATAAGTAGCACAGATACGCAGTATTTT
CDR3 protein: CARSISSTDTQYF
CDR3 length: 13
J gene: TRBJ2-3
V gene: TRBV2
D gene: NA
clone size: NA

CDR3 DNA: TGTGCCAGCAGCTTATCACTATGGGACTCTTACGAGCAGTACTTC
CDR3 protein: CASSLSLWDSYEQYF
CDR3 length: 15
J gene: TRBJ2-7
V gene: TRBV7-9
D gene: NA
clone size: NA

CDR3 DNA: TGCGCCAGCAGCTTGGGTGGGGGACCCAATCAGCCCCAGCATTTT
CDR3 protein: CASSLGGGPNQPQHF
CDR3 length: 15
J gene: TRBJ1-5
V gene: TRBV5-1
D gene: NA
clone size: NA

CDR3 DNA: TGTGCCACCAGCACCAGACAGGGGGCCGCTGAAGCTTTCTTT
CDR3 protein: CATSTRQGAAEAFF
CDR3 length: 14
J gene: TRBJ1-1
V gene: TRBV15
D gene: TRBD1
clone size: NA

CDR3 DNA: TGTGCCAGCAGTGAGGGGGTGGCTGAAGCTTTCTTT
CDR3 protein: CASSEGVAEAFF
CDR3 length: 12
J gene: TRBJ1-1
V gene: TRBV6-1
D gene: NA
clone size: NA

CDR3 DNA: TGCGCCAGCAGTGGCGCGCGCCCCTACGAGCAGTACTTC
CDR3 protein: CASSGARPYEQYF
CDR3 length: 13
J gene: TRBJ2-7
V gene: TRBV5-1
D gene: NA
clone size: NA

CDR3 DNA: TGTGCCAGCAACTACAGGACTAGCGGGATTGGGGGCCAAGAGACCCAGTACTTC
CDR3 protein: CASNYRTSGIGGQETQYF
CDR3 length: 18
J gene: TRBJ2-5
V gene: TRBV5-6
D gene: TRBD2
clone size: NA

CDR3 DNA: TGTGCCAGCAGTGAACAGAGACTAGCGGGGGATACGCAGTATTTT
CDR3 protein: CASSEQRLAGDTQYF
CDR3 length: 15
J gene: TRBJ2-3
V gene: TRBV6-1
D gene: TRBD2
clone size: NA

CDR3 DNA: TGTGCCAGCAGCTTAGGGCAGGGTTTCACTGAAGCTTTCTTT
CDR3 protein: CASSLGQGFTEAFF
CDR3 length: 14
J gene: TRBJ1-1
V gene: TRBV5-4
D gene: NA
clone size: NA

CDR3 DNA: TGTGCCAGCAGGACGGAGAGCAACACTGAAGCTTTCTTT
CDR3 protein: CASRTESNTEAFF
CDR3 length: 13
J gene: TRBJ1-1
V gene: TRBV2
D gene: NA
clone size: few

CDR3 DNA: TGTGCCAGTAGCCCCCCCCTAAAGAGCTATGGCTACACCTTC
CDR3 protein: CASSPPLKSYGYTF
CDR3 length: 14
J gene: TRBJ1-2
V gene: TRBV19
D gene: NA
clone size: NA

CDR3 DNA: TGTGCCAGCAGTTACAAGAACCCTTACGAGCAGTACTTC
CDR3 protein: CASSYKNPYEQYF
CDR3 length: 13
J gene: TRBJ2-7
V gene: TRBV6-4
D gene: NA
clone size: NA